One and the same sample provided the 19 T cell receptor beta chains below, sequenced in a study of T cell repertoires in aging, cancer and after chemotherapy. Amplification of TCR beta used genomic DNA extracted from peripheral blood. Multiplex touch-down PCR with TRB-A/B primers amplified rearranged V-D-J TRB sequences. TCRdb reprocessed the multiplex PCR reads with MiXCR, giving one entry per CDR3 protein. The sample includes 9,100 or so distinct CDR3 sequences, 25% of them seen just once. The specimen sequenced was blood. The receptors derive from a human donor with a blood cancer.

Relative to its sample, this clonotype is medium-sized. The chain couples TRBV6-5 to TRBJ2-4; D is uncertain. Germline V gene sequence: CDR1 MNHEY, CDR2 SVGAGI. V lost 0 bases and J lost 1, with 4 bases in between. CDR3 length: 14 residues. CDR3 loop: CASSYSSAKNIQYF. The CDR3, as DNA: TGTGCCAGCAGTTACTCCTCCGCCAAAAACATTCAGTACTTC.

The J gene is TRBJ1-2, the V gene TRBV2; D possibly corresponds to TRBD1 (5 bases). Trimming took off 4 bases at V and 4 bases at J, with 13 bases between the two ends. This CDR3 has 14 amino acids. Germline V gene lookup returns CDR1 SNHLY and CDR2 FYNNEI. In DNA, the CDR3 is TGTGCCAGCAGTGCGGGACGAAATCCCTATGGCTACACCTTC. Its translation is CASSAGRNPYGYTF.

In regard to this clonotype: Being one base from a much bigger clone, this may be a read error. The chain has TRBV7-6 and TRBJ1-5; no definite D call. Per germline, CDR1 SGHVS and CDR2 FNYEAQ. Trimming took 5 bases from V and 5 from J, leaving 10 bases between them. This CDR3 contains 13 residues. The CDR3 spells CASSQQVDQPQHF. The CDR3 nucleotides are TGTGCCAGCAGCCAGCAGGTTGATCAGCCCCAGCATTTT. Full variable domain (missing parts from reference TRBV7-6 and TRBJ1-5): GAGVSQSPRYKVTKRGQDVALRCDPISGHVSLYWYRQALGQGPEFLTYFNYEAQQDKSGLPNDRFSAERPEGSISTLTIQRTEQRDSAMYRCASSQQVDQPQHFGDGTRLSIL.

This clonotype occurred many times. The gene calls are TRBV5-4 and TRBJ2-7, with 7 positions matching TRBD2. Germline CDR1 is SGHNT and CDR2 is YYREEE (reference sequence). This CDR3 spans 15 amino acids. V gave up 4 bases and J gave up 4 bases; unmatched junction bases: 11. In DNA, the CDR3 is TGTGCCAGCAGCCTAGTAACGGGAGGAGTATACGAGCAGTACTTC. It yields the protein CASSLVTGGVYEQYF.

This clonotype was recorded at least ten times. The V call is TRBV7-2, the J call TRBJ1-6, with D maybe TRBD1 (5 bases). V lost 5 bases and J lost 11, with 10 bases in between. The V gene's germline CDR1 is SGHTA and CDR2 FQGNSA. CDR3 size: 12 residues. The CDR3 sequence: CASSNTGPPLHF. CDR3 nucleotide sequence: TGTGCCAGCAGCAACACAGGACCACCCCTCCACTTT.

Worth noting for this clonotype: The germline gene is not matched at one end of the junction; a read error may be the cause. For the CDR3, the DNA is TGTGCCAGCAGTGACTCAGGAGGATCGGAGACCCAGTACTTC. It is translated as CASSDSGGSETQYF. The chain is built from TRBV6-5 and TRBJ2-5, with D possibly TRBD2 on 5 matching bases. Germline CDR1 reads MNHEY; CDR2 reads SVGAGI. The CDR3 consists of 14 residues.

V is TRBV5-1 and J is TRBJ2-5, with a tentative D call TRBD2 (6 bases). Germline loops: CDR1 SGHRS, CDR2 YFSETQ. V lost 0 bases and J 1 base, leaving 16 bases between the germline ends. The CDR3 covers 17 residues. The CDR3 DNA sequence: TGCGCCAGCAGCTTGGGTCCTGCGGGAAGTGGCCAAGAGACCCAGTACTTC. This translates into CASSLGPAGSGQETQYF.

This clonotype has just a few counts. The CDR3 bases are TGTGCCAGCAGCCCCCGACCCTCCGCCGAAAACACCATATATTTT. Translation gives CASSPRPSAENTIYF. The V and J genes are TRBV5-4 and TRBJ1-3, with D unclear. The V gene lost 4 bases and the J gene lost 6 bases, with 17 bases spanning the gap. The germline V gene encodes CDR1 SGHNT and CDR2 YYREEE (reference sequence). The CDR3 is 15 amino acids. Based on the CDR3 plus reference TRBV5-4 and TRBJ1-3, the full variable domain is ETGVTQSPTHLIKTRGQQVTLRCSSQSGHNTVSWYQQALGQGPQFIFQYYREEENGRGNFPPRFSGLQFPNYSSELNVNALELDDSALYLCASSPRPSAENTIYFGEGSWLTVV.

In its sample, this clonotype is medium-sized. This rearrangement joins TRBV6-6 to TRBJ1-2; no clear D gene. The germline V and J ends were trimmed by 7 bases and 3 bases, with 6 bases remaining between them. Germline loops: CDR1 MNHNY, CDR2 SVGAGI (reference sequence). This CDR3 contains 11 residues. CDR3 bases: TGTGCCAGCATACGGGACTATGGCTACACCTTC. As protein: CASIRDYGYTF.

This clonotype is termed medium-sized. The chain uses TRBV27 and TRBJ1-4, with D unresolved. This CDR3 spans 14 amino acids. The germline V and J ends were trimmed by 2 bases and 2 bases, with 6 bases remaining between them. Per the germline V gene, CDR1 is MNHEY and CDR2 is SMNVEV (reference sequence). The CDR3: CASSLVSTNEKLFF. In DNA, the CDR3 is TGTGCCAGCAGTTTAGTCTCGACTAATGAAAAACTGTTTTTT.

This clonotype was counted only a few times. The chain recombines TRBV20-1 with TRBJ2-5, with TRBD2 identical over 7 bases. V was clipped by 0 bases and J by 4 bases; unmatched bases: 2. The CDR3 length is 13 residues. CDR1 DFQATT and CDR2 SNEGSKA come from the germline V gene (reference sequence). The CDR3 loop reads CSARDGGRETQYF. In DNA, the CDR3 is TGCAGTGCTAGAGATGGCGGGAGAGAGACCCAGTACTTC.

In its sample, this clonotype is medium-sized. The chain recombines TRBV19 with TRBJ1-1, with no clear D. The CDR3 sequence is 13 residues long. V shed 3 bases and J shed 1 base, with 6 bases lying between them. Germline V gene data show CDR1 as LNHDA and CDR2 as SQIVND (reference sequence). The CDR3 DNA is TGTGCCAGTAGTATCCACCGGAACACTGAAGCTTTCTTT. This codes for CASSIHRNTEAFF. Variable domain in full (rest from reference TRBV19 and TRBJ1-1): DGGITQSPKYLFRKEGQNVTLSCEQNLNHDAMYWYRQDPGQGLRLIYYSQIVNDFQKGDIAEGYSVSREKKESFPLTVTSAQKNPTAFYLCASSIHRNTEAFFGQGTRLTVV.

Ten or more counts support this clonotype. The rearrangement links TRBV12-3 or TRBV12-4 to TRBJ2-1; possibly TRBD1 for D (6 bases). V was shortened by 7 bases and J by 8 bases, with 9 bases between the two germline ends. This CDR3 is built from 11 residues. CDR3 amino acids: CASTKGDEQFF. Written as DNA, the CDR3 is TGTGCCAGCACCAAGGGGGATGAGCAGTTCTTC.

The chain carries TRBV14 and TRBJ2-7; no reliable D call. CDR1 is SGHDN, CDR2 FVKESK, per germline. The CDR3 spans 17 residues. V gave up 0 bases and J gave up 0 bases, with 15 bases separating them. This CDR3 reads CASSQEGGQLFSYEQYF. CDR3 DNA: TGTGCCAGCAGCCAAGAAGGCGGCCAGCTATTCTCCTACGAGCAGTACTTC.

As regards this clonotype: A clone one base away is much larger, so this may be a read error. The V gene is TRBV10-3, the J gene TRBJ1-3; D may be TRBD1 (5 bases). CDR1 and CDR2 from the germline V gene are ENHRY and SYGVKD. V was clipped by 8 bases and J by 0 bases, with 14 bases between them. This CDR3 is built from 15 residues. The CDR3 bases are TGTGCCATCTGCCAGGGTCCCTCCTCTGGAAACACCATATATTTT. Protein sequence: CAICQGPSSGNTIYF.

Comments on this clonotype: A read error may be the cause here, since a much bigger clone is one base away. V gene TRBV5-1 combines with J gene TRBJ1-1; 7 nucleotides align to TRBD1. Germline values: CDR1 SGHRS, CDR2 YFSETQ. The CDR3 totals 16 residues. The CDR3 DNA reads as TGTGCCAGCGGCCGGGACAGTCTCTTCGTGAACACTGAAGCTTTCTTT. Translation gives CASGRDSLFVNTEAFF.

This clonotype is judged medium-sized (0.01 to 0.1%). The rearrangement uses TRBV6-5 and TRBJ2-7, with 8 nucleotides matching TRBD2. Unmatched junction bases numbered 4, after V lost 6 bases and J lost 9 bases. The CDR3 covers 11 residues. CDR1 MNHEY and CDR2 SVGAGI come from the germline V gene. CDR3 amino acids: CASSDGGGQYF. The CDR3 DNA sequence: TGTGCCAGCAGCGACGGGGGGGGGCAGTACTTC.

The chain couples TRBV6-6 to TRBJ2-7; 14 bases align to TRBD2. The CDR3 is 13 amino acids. Germline values: CDR1 MNHNY, CDR2 SVGAGI (reference sequence). In nucleotides, the CDR3 is TGTGCTTCCTCCGGGACTAGCGGGAGTGGTCGGTACTTC. It yields the protein CASSGTSGSGRYF.

Within the sample, this clonotype is medium-sized. The chain has TRBV29-1 and TRBJ2-1; D call uncertain. Trimming cost V 5 bases and J 4 bases, with 6 bases left between them. The CDR3 loop spans 11 amino acids. Germline V CDR1 and CDR2: SQVTM, ANQGSEA. As DNA, the CDR3 is TGCAGCGTTCGCCTATACAATGAGCAGTTCTTC. The encoded protein is CSVRLYNEQFF.